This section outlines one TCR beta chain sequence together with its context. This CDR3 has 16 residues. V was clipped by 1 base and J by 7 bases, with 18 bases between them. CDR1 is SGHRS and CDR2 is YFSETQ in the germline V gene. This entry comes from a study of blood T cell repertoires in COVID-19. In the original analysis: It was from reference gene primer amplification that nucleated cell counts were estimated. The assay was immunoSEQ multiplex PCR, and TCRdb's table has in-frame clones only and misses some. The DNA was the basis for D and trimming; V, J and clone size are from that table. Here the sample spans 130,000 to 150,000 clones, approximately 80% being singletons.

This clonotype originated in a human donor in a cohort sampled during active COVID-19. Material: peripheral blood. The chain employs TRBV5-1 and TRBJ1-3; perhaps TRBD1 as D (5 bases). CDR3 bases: TGCGCCAGCAGCTTGCGTACAGGACCCCCCGTCAACACCATATATTTT. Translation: CASSLRTGPPVNTIYF.